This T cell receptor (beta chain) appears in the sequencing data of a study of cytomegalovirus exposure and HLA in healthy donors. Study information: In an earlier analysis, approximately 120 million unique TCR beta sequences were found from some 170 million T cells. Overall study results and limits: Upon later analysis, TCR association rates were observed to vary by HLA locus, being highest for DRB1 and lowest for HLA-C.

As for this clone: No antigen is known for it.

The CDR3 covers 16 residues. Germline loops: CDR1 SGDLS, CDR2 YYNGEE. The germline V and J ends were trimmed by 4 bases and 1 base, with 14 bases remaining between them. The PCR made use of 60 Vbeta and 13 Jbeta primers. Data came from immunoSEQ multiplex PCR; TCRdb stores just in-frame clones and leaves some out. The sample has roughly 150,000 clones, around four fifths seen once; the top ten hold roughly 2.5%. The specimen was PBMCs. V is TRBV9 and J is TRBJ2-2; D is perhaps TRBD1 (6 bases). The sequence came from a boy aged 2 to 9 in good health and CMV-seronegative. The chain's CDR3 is CASSLRTAKNTGELFF. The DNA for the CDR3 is TGTGCCAGCAGCCTCCGGACAGCTAAGAACACCGGGGAGCTGTTTTTT.